Sequencing of this T cell receptor (beta chain) was carried out in a study of shared clonotypes between healthy human individuals (dated by TCRdb to 2018 to 2020). Looking at the study overall: Three men and a couple of women, aged 18 to 49 years, made up the cohort. For each donor, CD4 naive and CD4 memory were each given three plates, CD8 naive was given two plates, and CD8 memory was given one plate. To estimate repertoire size and how much clonotypes are shared between individuals, the study performed deep sequencing of blood TCR repertoires from a handful of healthy adults. Different laboratories and diverse techniques were used to prepare libraries and sequence TCR repertoires, to increase sequencing depth and limit assay-specific biases. Per donor, leukapheresis produced somewhere between about 0.9 and 10 billion PBMCs. The paper's findings and limits, for the study overall: Compared with non-shared clonotypes, clonotypes shared by all four sorted-subset donors had higher generation probabilities. Sampling was restricted to blood, and TCR repertoires in tissue are likely to differ from TCR repertoires in blood. The small number of donors limited the genetic and exposure-history diversity represented. When several donors were compared, the shared fraction of clonotypes was around 5.1% for naive CD4, about 4% for naive CD8, roughly 2.5% for memory CD4, and less than 0.5% for memory CD8. Pairwise subsampling led to the expectation that sequencing depth would affect the degree of clonotype sharing among donors. Naive subsets generally had larger estimated clonotype richness than memory subsets. Incomplete sequencing was indicated by rarefaction of sorted-subset datasets, despite the large sequencing depth.

CDR1 and CDR2 are drawn from the germline V gene (reference sequence): SEHNR, FQNEAQ. Relative to germline, V is 1 base shorter and J is 0 bases shorter, with 7 bases between their ends. The CDR3, from cysteine to phenylalanine, totals 15 residues. Of all the DNA, just the CDR3 is kept, 45 bases in frame from base 1. In regard to this clone: Its target antigen remains unknown. Base qualities are not at hand, and no much larger clone is one base apart.

TCR CDR3 regions were amplified from genomic DNA by multiplex PCR using the deep immunoSEQ assay. For each cell subset, the extracted genomic DNA was distributed evenly across all wells of several immunoSEQ 96-well plates, and each plate served as one replicate. For sorted subsets, each replicate PCR was loaded with roughly 200 ng genomic DNA, equivalent to 30,000 to 35,000 T cell genomes. Purified libraries were quantified with a Qubit 3.0 fluorometer, sized on a Bioanalyzer 2100, and re-quantified with the KAPA Library Quantification kit. Every immunoSEQ 96-well plate was sequenced on a separate single-read 150-cycle Illumina NextSeq 550 flow cell. Processing in the source paper ran as follows. Because the immunoSEQ output held only junctional sequences and lacked quality scores, the filtering could not match the filtering applied to full-length reads. To assign V/J genes and CDR3, sequences were annotated using PyIR, a Python wrapper for IgBLAST v1.9, with IMGT germline references. Reads were filtered out if the reads had weak V/J assignments (E-value above 1e-6), no CDR3, stop codons, out-of-frame junctions, or ambiguous translated residues. V3J clonotypes were defined as sequences sharing an identical inferred V gene, J gene, and CDR3 amino acid sequence. To compute the percentage overlap between repertoires, the number of shared unique clonotypes was divided by the size of the smaller repertoire. Repertoire richness was assessed with RTK rarefaction, the Chao1 estimator, and Recon v2.1 estimates of unobserved clonotypes. OLGA was used to compute generation probabilities for all TCRbeta clonotypes that the gDNA method yielded from four donors. As stored in TCRdb, this immuneACCESS dataset retains in-frame rearrangements with V and J assigned. A fraction of the clones does not appear; measured against another copy, unresolved V genes explain less than half of the discrepancy, and the remainder lacks a known reason. The V and J calls and clone size come from that table; D and trimming were worked out from the DNA. For this sample there are approximately 2,300,000 clones; about nine tenths appear just once. 0.3% to 0.4% of the sample is taken by the ten largest.

Donors were healthy HIV-negative adults with no recently reported acute infections or vaccinations. Only Caucasian adults living in Nashville, Tennessee, USA were represented among the donors. CD4+ T cells were enriched by magnetic negative selection; naive cells were then positively selected on CD45RA, and the negative fraction formed the memory subset. After blood collection by leukapheresis, PBMCs were isolated using Ficoll-Histopaque density gradient centrifugation and then cryopreserved in the vapor phase of liquid nitrogen. Purity and quantity of every magnetically sorted T cell population were checked by analytical flow cytometry. Genomic DNA was isolated from each sorted fraction and quantified by UV absorbance on a Nanodrop 2000c.

The sample comprised naive CD4+ T cells from PBMCs. Sample cell subset or site, as interpreted from the label and publication: CD45RA+ positively selected. The clonotype was recovered from a man younger than 35 in good health. Some clones in this sample may be carry-over from other donors' samples. Here the chain combines TRBV7-9 and TRBJ1-5, with a weak D call of TRBD1 (5 bases match). The sequenced DNA: TGTGCCAGCAGCTTAGGGGACGGTAGCAATCAGCCCCAGCATTTT. It translates as CASSLGDGSNQPQHF.